A selection of T cell receptor beta chains follows, all from one sample in a study of blood T cell repertoires in COVID-19. The table came from immunoSEQ multiplex PCR; TCRdb's copy has only in-frame clones and leaves some out. The table shows fewer than 300,000 clones, with 88% occurring only once. Sequences were obtained from peripheral blood. These receptors were taken from a man younger than 35 with active or convalescent COVID-19. Both conserved end residues are part of each CDR3. D genes are given only for firm matches. Rows may omit the clone size; those that give it use once, few, many or a size class.

- | TRBJ2-1 | TRBV9 | TRBD2 | CASSAERGYNEQFF | TGTGCCAGCAGCGCCGAGCGGGGCTACAATGAGCAGTTCTTC
once | TRBJ2-1 | TRBV5-4 | TRBD2 | CASSLDGGGASYNEQFF | TGTGCCAGCAGCTTGGACGGCGGGGGGGCCTCCTACAATGAGCAGTTCTTC
- | TRBJ1-4 | TRBV5-4 | - | CASSLGQNEKLFF | TGTGCCAGCAGCCTTGGACAGAATGAAAAACTGTTTTTT
- | TRBJ2-5 | TRBV9 | TRBD2 | CASSTRGSGENIKETQYF | TGTGCCAGCAGCACCCGGGGTAGCGGGGAGAACATTAAAGAGACCCAGTACTTC
- | TRBJ2-1 | TRBV21-1 | - | CASSSRRDRLLKWSNEQFF | TGTGCCAGCAGCAGCCGCCGGGACAGGCTCCTTAAGTGGAGTAATGAGCAGTTCTTC
- | TRBJ2-1 | TRBV29-1 | - | CSVEDLYEQFF | TGCAGCGTTGAAGATCTCTATGAGCAGTTCTTC
- | TRBJ1-2 | TRBV7-9 | TRBD1 | CASSVETGGAAGYTF | TGTGCCAGCAGCGTAGAAACAGGGGGCGCCGCTGGCTACACCTTC
- | TRBJ1-1 | TRBV5-1 | TRBD1 | CASSWDRADTEAFF | TGCGCCAGCAGCTGGGACAGGGCAGACACTGAAGCTTTCTTT
- | TRBJ1-2 | TRBV7-2 | - | CASGGNANYGYTF | TGTGCCAGTGGGGGGAATGCTAACTATGGCTACACCTTC
- | TRBJ1-4 | TRBV6-2/TRBV6-3 | - | CASSYSIDRSNEKLFF | TGTGCCAGCAGTTACTCGATTGACAGGTCAAATGAAAAACTGTTTTTT
once | TRBJ2-5 | TRBV6-6 | - | CASSLGLSETQYF | TGTGCCAGCAGTTTGGGGCTGAGTGAGACCCAGTACTTC